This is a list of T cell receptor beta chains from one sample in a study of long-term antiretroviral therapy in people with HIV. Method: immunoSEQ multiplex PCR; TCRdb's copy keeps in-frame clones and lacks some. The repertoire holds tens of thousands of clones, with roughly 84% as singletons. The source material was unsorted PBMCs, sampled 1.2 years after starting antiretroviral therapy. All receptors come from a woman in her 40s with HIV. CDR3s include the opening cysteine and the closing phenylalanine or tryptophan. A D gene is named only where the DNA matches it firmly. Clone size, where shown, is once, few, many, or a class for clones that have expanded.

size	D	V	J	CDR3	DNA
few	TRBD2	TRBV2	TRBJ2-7	CASRVAGSYEQYF	TGTGCCAGCAGGGTAGCGGGCTCCTACGAGCAGTACTTC
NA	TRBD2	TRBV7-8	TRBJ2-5	CASSLAPGGSGSPETQYF	TGTGCCAGCAGCTTAGCCCCCGGGGGTAGCGGGAGCCCAGAGACCCAGTACTTC
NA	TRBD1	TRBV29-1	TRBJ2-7	CSVEDRAKYEQYF	TGCAGCGTCGAGGACAGGGCAAAATACGAGCAGTACTTC
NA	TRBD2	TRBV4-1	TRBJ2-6	CASSRLAGTGANVLTF	TGCGCCAGCAGCAGGCTAGCGGGAACCGGGGCCAACGTCCTGACTTTC
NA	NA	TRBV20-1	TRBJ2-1	CSAATVNEQFF	TGCAGTGCGGCGACTGTCAATGAGCAGTTCTTC
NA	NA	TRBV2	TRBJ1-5	CASSEMGGDINQPQHF	TGTGCCAGCAGTGAAATGGGGGGCGATATAAATCAGCCCCAGCATTTT
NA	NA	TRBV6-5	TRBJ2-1	CASSYRGSYNEQFF	TGTGCCAGCAGTTACAGGGGGTCCTACAATGAGCAGTTCTTC
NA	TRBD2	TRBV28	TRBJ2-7	CASSSTSGIYEQYF	TGTGCCAGCAGTAGTACTAGCGGGATTTACGAGCAGTACTTC
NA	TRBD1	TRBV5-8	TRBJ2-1	CASSLTGVGIGEQFF	TGTGCCAGCAGCCTAACAGGGGTGGGGATTGGTGAGCAGTTCTTC
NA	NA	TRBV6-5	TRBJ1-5	CASSSGYGNQPQHF	TGTGCCAGCAGTTCCGGGTATGGCAATCAGCCCCAGCATTTT
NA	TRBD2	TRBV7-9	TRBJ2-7	CASSFAGVPAYEQYF	TGTGCCAGCAGCTTCGCGGGAGTCCCCGCCTACGAGCAGTACTTC
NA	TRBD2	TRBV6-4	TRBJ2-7	CASSVEAGAYEQYF	TGTGCCAGCAGTGTCGAAGCGGGAGCCTACGAGCAGTACTTC
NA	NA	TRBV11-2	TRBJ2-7	CASRGAARYEQYF	TGTGCCAGCAGGGGGGCAGCACGCTACGAGCAGTACTTC
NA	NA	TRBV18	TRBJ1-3	CASSPMQTDKVAGNTIYF	TGTGCCAGCTCACCAATGCAGACCGATAAGGTGGCTGGAAACACCATATATTTT
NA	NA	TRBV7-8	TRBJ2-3	CASSFGAQQYF	TGTGCCAGCAGCTTCGGGGCTCAACAGTATTTT
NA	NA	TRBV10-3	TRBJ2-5	CAISESPGTPRETQYF	TGTGCCATCAGTGAGTCCCCAGGGACCCCTCGTGAGACCCAGTACTTC
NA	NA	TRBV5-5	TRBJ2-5	CASSSWDLGEETQYF	TGTGCCAGCAGCTCGTGGGACTTAGGAGAAGAGACCCAGTACTTC
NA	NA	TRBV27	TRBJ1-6	CASGPTSYNSPLHF	TGTGCCAGCGGGCCGACCTCCTATAATTCACCCCTCCACTTT
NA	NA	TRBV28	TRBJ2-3	CASTPGGITQYF	TGTGCCAGCACCCCGGGTGGGATAACGCAGTATTTT
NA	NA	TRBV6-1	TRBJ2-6	CASKASGANVLTF	TGTGCCAGCAAGGCCTCTGGGGCCAACGTCCTGACTTTC
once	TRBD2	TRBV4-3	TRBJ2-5	CASSQDLGLAEETQYF	TGCGCCAGCAGCCAAGATCTAGGGCTAGCGGAAGAGACCCAGTACTTC
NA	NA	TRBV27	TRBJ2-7	CASSPYAGESSYEQYF	TGTGCCAGCAGTCCCTACGCTGGGGAGAGCTCCTACGAGCAGTACTTC
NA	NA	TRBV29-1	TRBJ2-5	CSVGEETQYF	TGCAGCGTTGGAGAGGAGACCCAGTACTTC